This T cell receptor (beta chain) was documented in a study of brain T cells in children with intractable seizures. Study-wide results and limits: Only CDR3 sequence similarity suggested viral specificity, without known HCMV serostatus.

The method was immunoSEQ multiplex PCR; TCRdb's version includes in-frame clones alone and lacks a portion of them. The sample shows about 76,000 clones, about 93% of them seen only once. A word on this clone: Antigen unknown. A read error may produce the germline difference seen at one junction end.

The CDR3 has 14 residues. Germline CDR1 and CDR2: SNHLY and FYNNEI. The sequenced cases were selected for having the highest brain T cell transcript signatures. At least one anti-epileptic drug was given before surgery. The TCR sequence derives from a boy younger than two with tuberous sclerosis and intractable seizures. Sequenced here: peripheral blood, sampled at surgery. The V and J genes are TRBV2 and TRBJ1-1; tentatively, D is TRBD1 (5 bases). This CDR3 reads CASSEGRIGAGDSF. CDR3 nucleotide sequence: TGTGCCAGCAGTGAAGGCAGAATAGGGGCAGGCGATTCCTTT.